One and the same sample provided the 20 T cell receptor beta chains below, sequenced in a study of CD8+ T cells in alopecia areata. TCR sequencing used cDNA made by reverse transcription of extracted RNA. Profiling relied on immunoSEQ multiplex PCR, and the TCRdb table lists in-frame clones only, not all of them. The table shows about 120,000 clones, with over 60% occurring only once. The sequenced sample consisted of CD4+ T cells sorted from blood. These receptor sequences come from a human donor in good health.

The gene calls are TRBV5-4 and TRBJ1-1, with a weak D call TRBD1 (6 bases). The germline V and J ends were trimmed by 3 bases and 4 bases, with 16 bases remaining between them. The CDR3 extends over 15 amino acids. CDR1 and CDR2 from the germline V gene are SGHNT and YYREEE (reference sequence). CDR3 region: CASSSGGARGTEAFF. The CDR3 nucleotides read TGTGCCAGCAGCTCGGGGGGGGCCCGGGGCACTGAAGCTTTCTTT.

This chain uses TRBV30 with TRBJ2-3; weak D call: TRBD2 (7 bases). The CDR3 runs to 15 residues. Looked up from germline, CDR1 is GTSNPN and CDR2 is SVGIG (reference sequence). Between the trimmed V and J ends, which lost 1 base and 5 bases, there was a span of 16 bases. CDR3 in amino acids: CAWSGGGGRVDTQYF. The CDR3 coding sequence is TGTGCCTGGAGTGGCGGGGGCGGCCGAGTAGATACGCAGTATTTT. The variable domain in full, with the rest retrieved from reference TRBV30 and TRBJ2-3, is SQTIHQWPATLVQPVGSPLSLECTVEGTSNPNLYWYRQAAGRGLQLLFYSVGIGQISSEVPQNLSASRPQDRQFILSSKKLLLSDSGFYLCAWSGGGGRVDTQYFGPGTRLTVL.

The CDR3 loop is CASGFGAGETQYF. Here the CDR3 DNA reads TGTGCTAGTGGTTTCGGGGCGGGAGAGACCCAGTACTTC. The chain links TRBV12-5 to TRBJ2-5; D possibly matches TRBD1 or TRBD2 (5 bases each). V was cut by 3 bases and J by 4 bases, with 9 bases left in between. CDR3 length: 13 amino acids. Germline CDR1 and CDR2: LGHNT and FRNRAP.

The gene calls are TRBV7-9 and TRBJ2-3, with a tentative D call TRBD1 (6 bases). CDR3 length equals 15 residues. Trimming cost V 6 bases and J 11 bases, with 24 bases left between them. The germline CDR1 and CDR2 sequences are SEHNR and FQNEAQ (reference sequence). The CDR3 DNA is TGTGCCAGCAGTCCTTCCGGGACAACCCTCCACGAGCAGTATTTT. It translates to CASSPSGTTLHEQYF.

This clone turned up a few times. The genes are TRBV7-9 and TRBJ1-1; a possible D gene is TRBD1 (5 bases). The CDR3 runs 13 residues. CDR1 is SEHNR and CDR2 is FQNEAQ in the germline V gene (reference sequence). The V end lost 1 base, the J end lost 6 bases, and 9 bases lay between the germline ends. The CDR3 region is CASSLGGTSEAFF. In DNA, the CDR3 is TGTGCCAGCAGCTTAGGGGGGACCTCTGAAGCTTTCTTT.

The genes are TRBV5-1 and TRBJ2-1, with D tentatively TRBD2 (6 bases). This CDR3 has 13 amino acids. Germline V CDR1 and CDR2: SGHRS, YFSETQ. Between the trimmed V and J ends, which lost 0 bases and 6 bases, there was a span of 7 bases. The CDR3 sequence: CASSLAGVNEQFF. CDR3 DNA sequence: TGCGCCAGCAGCTTGGCGGGGGTCAATGAGCAGTTCTTC.

This clone was picked up a small number of times. CDR3 region: CASSLNTGDGANVLTF. CDR3 coding DNA: TGTGCCAGCAGCTTAAACACAGGGGACGGGGCCAACGTCCTGACTTTC. V usage is TRBV7-6 and J usage is TRBJ2-6; 7 positions agree with TRBD1. The length of the CDR3 is 16 residues. Germline assignment: CDR1 SGHVS and CDR2 FNYEAQ. J was trimmed by 4 bases and V by 2 bases; bases with no gene match: 5.

The chain joins TRBV7-2 to TRBJ2-1, with 9 bases identical to TRBD2. Unmatched junction bases numbered 7, after V lost 5 bases and J lost 8 bases. The CDR3 is 14 residues long. Germline V CDR1 and CDR2: SGHTA, FQGNSA. This CDR3 is CASSAGTSNDEQFF. Written as DNA, the CDR3 is TGTGCCAGCAGCGCGGGGACTAGCAACGATGAGCAGTTCTTC.

The table lists this clone with a few counts. The chain has TRBV6-6 and TRBJ2-7; tentatively, D is TRBD1 or TRBD2 (5 bases each). Trimming stripped 5 bases from V and 6 bases from J, with 20 bases between. In germline, CDR1 is MNHNY, CDR2 SVGAGI (reference sequence). This CDR3 spans 15 amino acids. The CDR3 DNA sequence: TGTGCCAGCAGTCCCTCGGGACCGTTACTCGCCGAGCAGTACTTC. Translated: CASSPSGPLLAEQYF.

The gene calls are TRBV6-5 and TRBJ1-1, with D maybe TRBD1 (5 bases). The ends were cut back, 2 bases at V and 8 bases at J, with 12 bases in the middle. Germline V gene data show CDR1 as MNHEY and CDR2 as SVGAGI. CDR3 length equals 13 residues. The chain's CDR3 is CASSYRDGHEAFF. The DNA of the CDR3 is TGTGCCAGCAGTTACCGGGACGGACACGAAGCTTTCTTT.

CDR3 in DNA: TGCAGCGTTGAAGATGGAGACAGGGGCTACGAGCAGTACTTC. Its translation is CSVEDGDRGYEQYF. This chain joins TRBV29-1 and TRBJ2-7, with 8 bases lining up with TRBD1. The germline V gene encodes CDR1 SQVTM and CDR2 ANQGSEA. V lost 0 bases and J lost 3; bases outside the gene matches: 4. This CDR3 has 14 amino acids.

CDR3: CASSLGQGGSPLHF. CDR3 in DNA: TGTGCCAGCAGCTTGGGCCAGGGCGGTTCACCCCTCCACTTT. This rearrangement joins TRBV7-2 to TRBJ1-6, with a weak D call TRBD1 (5 bases). CDR1 and CDR2 (germline): SGHTA, FQGNSA. Trimming left V 3 bases short and J 9 bases short, with 12 bases between. The CDR3 is 14 amino acids.

DNA of the CDR3: TGTGCCAGCGCCACGAGGGGAACCCAGAACGAGCAGTACTTC. It codes for CASATRGTQNEQYF. The V gene is TRBV2, the J gene TRBJ2-7, with D perhaps assigned TRBD1 or TRBD2 (5 bases each). The CDR3 contains 14 residues. Per the germline V gene, CDR1 is SNHLY and CDR2 is FYNNEI. V was cut by 8 bases and J by 5 bases, with 19 bases left in between.

The chain employs TRBV5-1 and TRBJ2-5; D gene uncertain. Per germline, CDR1 SGHRS and CDR2 YFSETQ. V lost 0 bases to trimming and J lost 5 bases, with 14 bases between them. The CDR3 spans 15 residues. This chain's CDR3 is CASSLDTGLGETQYF. In DNA form, the CDR3 reads TGCGCCAGCAGCTTGGACACTGGGTTGGGGGAGACCCAGTACTTC.

The V and J genes are TRBV2 and TRBJ2-1; D ambiguous. CDR3 size: 13 residues. V shed 4 bases and J shed 10 bases, with 14 bases lying between them. CDR1 SNHLY and CDR2 FYNNEI come from the germline V gene. The CDR3 nucleotides are TGTGCCAGCAGTGGAGACTCGCACGGGGAGCAGTTCTTC. It codes for CASSGDSHGEQFF.

The chain couples TRBV6-5 to TRBJ2-2; D perhaps matches TRBD1 (6 bases). Trimming stripped 8 bases from V and 1 base from J, with 14 bases between. Germline CDR1 and CDR2: MNHEY and SVGAGI. This CDR3 is built from 15 residues. The CDR3 here is CASGRDTQNTGELFF. In DNA form, the CDR3 reads TGTGCCAGCGGCCGGGACACTCAGAACACCGGGGAGCTGTTTTTT.

The V call is TRBV30, the J call TRBJ2-2; the D is unclear. Trimming took off 8 bases at V and 1 base at J, with 11 bases between the two ends. This CDR3 has 13 residues. Germline V lookup: CDR1 GTSNPN, CDR2 SVGIG (reference sequence). The CDR3 loop reads CARTEQNTGELFF. DNA for the CDR3: TGTGCCAGGACGGAACAGAACACCGGGGAGCTGTTTTTT.

The gene calls are TRBV30 and TRBJ1-2; TRBD1 matches at 8 bases. J gave up 6 bases and V 3 bases, and 6 bases lay outside the gene matches. Germline V gives CDR1 GTSNPN, CDR2 SVGIG (reference sequence). This CDR3 spans 13 amino acids. The CDR3 region is CAWRGPTGDGYTF. The CDR3 region has the DNA TGTGCCTGGAGGGGACCGACAGGGGATGGCTACACCTTC.

This clone was detected a few times. The chain has TRBV30 and TRBJ1-5; possibly TRBD1 for D (5 bases). Per the germline V gene, CDR1 is GTSNPN and CDR2 is SVGIG (reference sequence). With 1 base removed from V and 5 bases from J, the gap between germline ends came to 12 bases. The CDR3 has 14 amino acids. The DNA of the CDR3 is TGTGCCTGGAGTGGATCGACAGAATATCAGCCCCAGCATTTT. The encoded protein is CAWSGSTEYQPQHF.

This chain joins TRBV2 and TRBJ2-7, with D maybe TRBD2 (5 bases). The CDR3 is 15 amino acids. Germline V CDR1 and CDR2: SNHLY, FYNNEI. V was cut by 2 bases and J by 1 base, with 12 bases left in between. The CDR3 region is CASSERLTGSYEQYF. CDR3 in DNA: TGTGCCAGCAGTGAACGACTTACGGGGTCCTACGAGCAGTACTTC.